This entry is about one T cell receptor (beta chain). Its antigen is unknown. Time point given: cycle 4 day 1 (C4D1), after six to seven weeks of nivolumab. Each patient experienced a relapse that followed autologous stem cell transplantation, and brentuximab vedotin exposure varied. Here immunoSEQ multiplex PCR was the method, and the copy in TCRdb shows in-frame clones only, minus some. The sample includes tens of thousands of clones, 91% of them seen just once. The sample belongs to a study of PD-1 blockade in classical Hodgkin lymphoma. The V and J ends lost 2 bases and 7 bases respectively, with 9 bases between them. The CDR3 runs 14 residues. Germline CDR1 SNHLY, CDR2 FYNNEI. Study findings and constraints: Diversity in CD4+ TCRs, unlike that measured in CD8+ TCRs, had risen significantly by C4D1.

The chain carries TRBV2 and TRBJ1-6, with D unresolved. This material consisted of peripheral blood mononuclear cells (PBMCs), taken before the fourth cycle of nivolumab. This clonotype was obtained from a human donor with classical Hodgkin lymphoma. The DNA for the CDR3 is TGTGCCAGCAGTGAAATGGGAGGAAATTCACCCCTCCACTTT. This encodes CASSEMGGNSPLHF.